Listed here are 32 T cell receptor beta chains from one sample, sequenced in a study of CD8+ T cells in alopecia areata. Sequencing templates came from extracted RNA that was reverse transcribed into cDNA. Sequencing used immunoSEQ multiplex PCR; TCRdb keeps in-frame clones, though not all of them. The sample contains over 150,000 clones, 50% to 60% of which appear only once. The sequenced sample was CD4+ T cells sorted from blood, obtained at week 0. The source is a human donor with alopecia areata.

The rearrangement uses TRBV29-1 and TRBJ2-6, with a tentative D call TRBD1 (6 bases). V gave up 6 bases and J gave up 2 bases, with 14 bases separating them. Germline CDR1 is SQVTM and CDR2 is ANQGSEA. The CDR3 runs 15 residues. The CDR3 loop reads CSVKTTGAGANVLTF. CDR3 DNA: TGCAGCGTCAAAACGACAGGTGCTGGGGCCAACGTCCTGACTTTC.

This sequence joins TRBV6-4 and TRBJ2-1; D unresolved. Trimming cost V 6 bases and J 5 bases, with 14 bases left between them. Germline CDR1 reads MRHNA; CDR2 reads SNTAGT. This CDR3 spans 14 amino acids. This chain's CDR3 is CASSLFGQDNEQFF. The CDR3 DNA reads TGTGCCAGCAGCTTGTTCGGTCAGGACAATGAGCAGTTCTTC.

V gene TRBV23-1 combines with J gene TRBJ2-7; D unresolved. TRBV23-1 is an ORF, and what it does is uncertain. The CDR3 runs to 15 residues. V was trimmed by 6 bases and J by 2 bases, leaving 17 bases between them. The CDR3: CASRRRVWVPYEQYF. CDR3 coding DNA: TGCGCCAGCAGAAGAAGGGTATGGGTACCCTACGAGCAGTACTTC.

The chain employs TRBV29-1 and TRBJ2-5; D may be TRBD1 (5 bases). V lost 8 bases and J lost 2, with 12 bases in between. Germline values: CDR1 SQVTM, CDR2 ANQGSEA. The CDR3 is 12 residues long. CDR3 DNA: TGCAGCACTAAGCCAGGGCAAGAGACCCAGTACTTC. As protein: CSTKPGQETQYF.

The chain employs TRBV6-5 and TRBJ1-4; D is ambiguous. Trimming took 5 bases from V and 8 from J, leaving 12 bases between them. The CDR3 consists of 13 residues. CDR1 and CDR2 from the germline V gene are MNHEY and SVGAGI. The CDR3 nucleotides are TGTGCCAGCAGTGGAACTCTCGACGAAAAACTGTTTTTT. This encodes CASSGTLDEKLFF.

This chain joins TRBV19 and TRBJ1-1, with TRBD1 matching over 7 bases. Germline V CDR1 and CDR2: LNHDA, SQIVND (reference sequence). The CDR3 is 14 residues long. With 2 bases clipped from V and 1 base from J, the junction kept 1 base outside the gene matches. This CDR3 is CASSIRTGNTEAFF. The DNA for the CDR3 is TGTGCCAGTAGTATACGGACAGGGAACACTGAAGCTTTCTTT.

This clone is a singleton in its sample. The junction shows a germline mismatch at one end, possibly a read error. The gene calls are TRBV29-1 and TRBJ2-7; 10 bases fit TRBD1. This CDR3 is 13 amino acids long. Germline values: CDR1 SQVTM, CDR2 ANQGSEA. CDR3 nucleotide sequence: TGCAGCGTTTGGACAGGGGGGGCCCACGAGCGGTACTTC. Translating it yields CSVWTGGAHERYF.

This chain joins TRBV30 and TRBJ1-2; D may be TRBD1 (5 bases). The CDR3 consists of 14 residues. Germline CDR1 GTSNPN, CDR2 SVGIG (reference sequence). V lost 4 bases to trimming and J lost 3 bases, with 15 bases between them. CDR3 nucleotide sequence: TGTGCCTGGAAAGTGGGCAGGGAATACTATGGCTACACCTTC. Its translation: CAWKVGREYYGYTF.

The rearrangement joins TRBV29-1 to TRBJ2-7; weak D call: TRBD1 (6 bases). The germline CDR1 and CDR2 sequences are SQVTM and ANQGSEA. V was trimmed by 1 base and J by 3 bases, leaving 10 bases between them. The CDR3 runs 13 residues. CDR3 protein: CSVEGEGGYEQYF. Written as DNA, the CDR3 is TGCAGCGTTGAAGGGGAAGGGGGCTACGAGCAGTACTTC.

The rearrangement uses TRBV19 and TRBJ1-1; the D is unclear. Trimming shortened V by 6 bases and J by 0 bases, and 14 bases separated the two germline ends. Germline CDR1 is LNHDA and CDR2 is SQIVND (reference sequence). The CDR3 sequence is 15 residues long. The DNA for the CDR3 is TGTGCCAGTAGAGATTCAAGGCGATTGAACACTGAAGCTTTCTTT. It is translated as CASRDSRRLNTEAFF.

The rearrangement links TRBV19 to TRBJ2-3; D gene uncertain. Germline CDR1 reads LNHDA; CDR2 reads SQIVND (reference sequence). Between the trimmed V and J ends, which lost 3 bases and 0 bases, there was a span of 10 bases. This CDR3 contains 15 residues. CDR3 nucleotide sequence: TGTGCCAGTAGTATCAACCAAGCTAGCACAGATACGCAGTATTTT. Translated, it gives CASSINQASTDTQYF.

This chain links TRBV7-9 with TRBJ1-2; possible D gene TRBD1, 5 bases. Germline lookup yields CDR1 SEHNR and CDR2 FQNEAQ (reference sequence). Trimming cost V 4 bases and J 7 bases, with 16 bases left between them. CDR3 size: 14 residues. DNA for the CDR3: TGTGCCAGCAGCTCGGGGACTGATCCATCTGGCTACACCTTC. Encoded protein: CASSSGTDPSGYTF.

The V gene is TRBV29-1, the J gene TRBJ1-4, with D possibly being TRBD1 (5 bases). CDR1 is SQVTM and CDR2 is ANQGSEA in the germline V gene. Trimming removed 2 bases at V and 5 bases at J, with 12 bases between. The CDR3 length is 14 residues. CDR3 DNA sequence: TGCAGCGTTGAAAATCAGGGTGAAAATGAAAAACTGTTTTTT. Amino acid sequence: CSVENQGENEKLFF.

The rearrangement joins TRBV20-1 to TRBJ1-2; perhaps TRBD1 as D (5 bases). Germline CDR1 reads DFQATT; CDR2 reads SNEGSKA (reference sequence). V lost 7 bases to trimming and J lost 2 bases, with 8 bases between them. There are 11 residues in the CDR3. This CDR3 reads CSVDSNYGYTF. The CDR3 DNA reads TGCAGTGTAGACAGCAACTATGGCTACACCTTC.

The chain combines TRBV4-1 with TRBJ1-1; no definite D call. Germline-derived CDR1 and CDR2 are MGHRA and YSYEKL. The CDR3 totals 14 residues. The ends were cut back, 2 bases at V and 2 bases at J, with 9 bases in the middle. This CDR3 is CASSQREENTEAFF. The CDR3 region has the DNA TGCGCCAGCAGCCAACGCGAGGAAAACACTGAAGCTTTCTTT.

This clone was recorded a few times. CDR3 sequence: CASSPWQYF. The CDR3 DNA is TGTGCCAGCAGCCCCTGGCAGTACTTC. The chain is built from TRBV7-2 and TRBJ2-7; D call uncertain. The V and J ends lost 5 bases and 9 bases respectively, with 5 bases between them. From germline, CDR1 is SGHTA and CDR2 FQGNSA. This CDR3 contains 9 residues. Combining the CDR3 with reference TRBV7-2 and TRBJ2-7 gives the whole variable domain GAGVSQSPSNKVTEKGKDVELRCDPISGHTALYWYRQSLGQGLEFLIYFQGNSAPDKSGLPSDRFSAERTGGSVSTLTIQRTQQEDSAVYLCASSPWQYFGPGTRLTVT.

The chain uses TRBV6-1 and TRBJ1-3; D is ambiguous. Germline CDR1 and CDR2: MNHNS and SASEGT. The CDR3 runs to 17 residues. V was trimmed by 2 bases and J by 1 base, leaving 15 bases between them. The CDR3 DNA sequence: TGTGCCAGCAGTGAATCATTCTGGGTGCGGTCTGGAAACACCATATATTTT. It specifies CASSESFWVRSGNTIYF.

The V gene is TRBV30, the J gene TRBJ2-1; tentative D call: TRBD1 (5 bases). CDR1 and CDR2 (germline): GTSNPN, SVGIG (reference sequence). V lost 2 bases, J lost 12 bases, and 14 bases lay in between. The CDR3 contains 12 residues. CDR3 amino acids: CAWSLRGPRQFF. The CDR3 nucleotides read TGTGCCTGGAGTCTTAGGGGCCCACGGCAGTTCTTC.

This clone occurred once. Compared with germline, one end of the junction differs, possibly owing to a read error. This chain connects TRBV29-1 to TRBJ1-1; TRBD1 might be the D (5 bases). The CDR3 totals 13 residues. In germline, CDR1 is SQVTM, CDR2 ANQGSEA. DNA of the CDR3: TGCAGCGCTGAAAGCCCCGGGGGCACTGAAGCTTTCTTT. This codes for CSAESPGGTEAFF.

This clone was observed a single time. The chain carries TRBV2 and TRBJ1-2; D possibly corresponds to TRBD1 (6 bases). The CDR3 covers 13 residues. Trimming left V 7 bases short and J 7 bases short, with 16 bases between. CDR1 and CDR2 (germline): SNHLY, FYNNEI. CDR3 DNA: TGTGCCAGCACCGATCTCAGGGGTCCTGGCTACACCTTC. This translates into CASTDLRGPGYTF.

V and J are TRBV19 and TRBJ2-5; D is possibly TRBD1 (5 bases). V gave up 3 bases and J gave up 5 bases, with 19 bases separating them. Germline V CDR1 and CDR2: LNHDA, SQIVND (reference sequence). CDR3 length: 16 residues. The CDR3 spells CASSMQGFVLPETQYF. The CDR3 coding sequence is TGTGCCAGTAGTATGCAGGGATTTGTCCTCCCGGAGACCCAGTACTTC.

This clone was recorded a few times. CDR3 in amino acids: CSVAPGQGSEQYF. CDR3 coding DNA: TGCAGCGTTGCCCCGGGACAGGGTAGCGAGCAGTACTTC. The chain has TRBV29-1 and TRBJ2-7, with 9 bases lining up with TRBD1. V was pared by 4 bases and J by 6 bases, with 7 bases of the junction left unmatched. Germline CDR1 SQVTM, CDR2 ANQGSEA. This CDR3 region has 13 residues.

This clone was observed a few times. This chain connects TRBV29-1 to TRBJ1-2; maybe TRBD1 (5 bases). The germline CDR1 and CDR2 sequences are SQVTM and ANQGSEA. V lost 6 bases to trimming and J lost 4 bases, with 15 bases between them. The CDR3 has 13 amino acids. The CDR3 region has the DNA TGCAGCGTCCCAACCGTGGGGCTCTATGGCTACACCTTC. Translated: CSVPTVGLYGYTF.

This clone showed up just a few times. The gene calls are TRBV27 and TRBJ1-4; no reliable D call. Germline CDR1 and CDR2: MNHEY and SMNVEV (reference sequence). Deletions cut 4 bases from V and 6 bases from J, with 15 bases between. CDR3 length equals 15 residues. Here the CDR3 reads CASSSTPQWDEKLFF. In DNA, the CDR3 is TGTGCCAGCAGTTCCACCCCACAGTGGGATGAAAAACTGTTTTTT. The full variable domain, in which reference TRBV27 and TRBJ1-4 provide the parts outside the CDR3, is EAQVTQNPRYLITVTGKKLTVTCSQNMNHEYMSWYRQDPGLGLRQIYYSMNVEVTDKGDVPEGYKVSRKEKRNFPLILESPSPNQTSLYFCASSSTPQWDEKLFFGSGTQLSVL.

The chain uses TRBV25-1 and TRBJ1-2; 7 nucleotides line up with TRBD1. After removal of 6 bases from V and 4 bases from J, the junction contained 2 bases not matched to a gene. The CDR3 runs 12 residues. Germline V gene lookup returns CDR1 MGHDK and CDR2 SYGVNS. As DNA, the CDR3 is TGTGCCAGCAGGAGGGACAGCTATGGCTACACCTTC. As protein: CASRRDSYGYTF.

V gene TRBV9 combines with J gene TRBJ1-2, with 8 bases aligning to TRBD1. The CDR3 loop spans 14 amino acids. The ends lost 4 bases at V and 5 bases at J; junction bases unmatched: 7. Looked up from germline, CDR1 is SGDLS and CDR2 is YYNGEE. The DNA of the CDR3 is TGTGCCAGCAGCACTCCGGGACAGGCTTATGGCTACACCTTC. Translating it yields CASSTPGQAYGYTF.

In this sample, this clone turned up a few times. The CDR3 loop is CAWTSLDTQYF. The CDR3, as DNA: TGTGCCTGGACTAGTTTAGATACGCAGTATTTT. V and J are TRBV30 and TRBJ2-3; unclear D gene. V was shortened by 4 bases and J by 5 bases, with 7 bases between the two germline ends. Per germline, CDR1 GTSNPN and CDR2 SVGIG (reference sequence). This CDR3 spans 11 amino acids.

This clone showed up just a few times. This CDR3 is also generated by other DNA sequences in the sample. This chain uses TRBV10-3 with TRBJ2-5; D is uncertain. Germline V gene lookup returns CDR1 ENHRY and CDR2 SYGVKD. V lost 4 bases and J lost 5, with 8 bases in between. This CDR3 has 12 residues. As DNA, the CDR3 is TGTGCCATCAGTGGTGGATTGGAGACCCAGTACTTC. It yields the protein CAISGGLETQYF.

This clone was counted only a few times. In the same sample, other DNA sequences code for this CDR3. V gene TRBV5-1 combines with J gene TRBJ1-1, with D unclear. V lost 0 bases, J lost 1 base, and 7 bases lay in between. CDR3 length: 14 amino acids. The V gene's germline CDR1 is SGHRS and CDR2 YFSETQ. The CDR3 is CASSLAQTNTEAFF. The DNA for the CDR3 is TGCGCCAGCAGCTTGGCACAGACGAACACTGAAGCTTTCTTT.

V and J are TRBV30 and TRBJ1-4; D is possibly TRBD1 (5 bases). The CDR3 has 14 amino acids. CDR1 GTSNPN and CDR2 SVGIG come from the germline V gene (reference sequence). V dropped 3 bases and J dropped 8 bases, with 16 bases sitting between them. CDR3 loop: CAWSPIGDGEKLFF. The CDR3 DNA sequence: TGTGCCTGGAGCCCTATCGGGGACGGGGAAAAACTGTTTTTT.

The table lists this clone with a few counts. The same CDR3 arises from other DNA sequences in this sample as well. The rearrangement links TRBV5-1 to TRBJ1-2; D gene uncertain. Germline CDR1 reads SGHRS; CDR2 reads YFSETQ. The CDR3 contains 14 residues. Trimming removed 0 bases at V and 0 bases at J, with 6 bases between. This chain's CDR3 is CASSLGQANYGYTF. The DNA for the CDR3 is TGCGCCAGCAGCTTGGGGCAGGCTAACTATGGCTACACCTTC.

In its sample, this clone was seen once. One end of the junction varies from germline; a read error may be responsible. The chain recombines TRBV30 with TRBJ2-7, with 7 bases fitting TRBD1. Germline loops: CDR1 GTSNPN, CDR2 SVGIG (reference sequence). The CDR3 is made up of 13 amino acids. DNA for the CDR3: TGTGTCTGGATGGGGACAGACTCCTACGAGCAGTACTTC. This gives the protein CVWMGTDSYEQYF.